The 32 T cell receptor beta chains presented below share a single source sample, sequenced in a study of identical twins. TCRdb re-derived calls from the 5' RACE reads in MiXCR, one entry per CDR3 protein. This sample yields 500,000 to 550,000 distinct CDR3 sequences, of which 20% to 25% are seen a single time; approximately 0.49% belongs to the top ten. The sample was also linked to a second study, of yellow fever vaccine responses in identical twins.

The sample consisted of CD4+ T cells sorted from blood. The receptors were sampled from a woman under 30 in good health.

The gene calls are TRBV5-5 and TRBJ2-2, with 8 bases fitting TRBD2. Trimming removed 2 bases from V and 6 bases from J; junction bases left unmatched: 12. Germline lookup yields CDR1 SGHKS and CDR2 YYEKEE (reference sequence). The CDR3 loop spans 17 amino acids. CDR3: CASSFGRLASLAGELFF. The CDR3 region has the DNA TGTGCCAGCAGCTTTGGTCGACTAGCGTCTCTCGCCGGGGAGCTGTTTTTT.

The rearrangement links TRBV20-1 to TRBJ2-2; TRBD2 matches 11 bases. The ends lost 7 bases at V and 4 bases at J; junction bases unmatched: 20. The CDR3 contains 19 residues. Germline CDR1 reads DFQATT; CDR2 reads SNEGSKA (reference sequence). In DNA, the CDR3 is TGCAGTGTCAAAATAGAGCGGCTAGCGGGAGGAAGGGGCACCGGGGAGCTGTTTTTT. The encoded protein is CSVKIERLAGGRGTGELFF.

This clonotype was detected only a few times. CDR3 DNA sequence: TGCAGTGCTAGTCCCATCGGCACAGATACGCAGTATTTT. Protein product: CSASPIGTDTQYF. This chain uses TRBV20-1 with TRBJ2-3; D is unresolved. V was trimmed by 3 bases and J by 1 base, leaving 8 bases between them. Germline loops: CDR1 DFQATT, CDR2 SNEGSKA (reference sequence). This CDR3 has 13 amino acids.

This clonotype was recorded once. J is TRBJ2-4 and V is TRBV19, with D perhaps matching TRBD1 (5 bases). V was clipped by 5 bases and J by 2 bases, with 13 bases between them. This CDR3 region has 15 residues. Germline V gene lookup returns CDR1 LNHDA and CDR2 SQIVND (reference sequence). CDR3 bases: TGTGCCAGTAGTTCGGCAGGGCGAACCAAAAACATTCAGTACTTC. Translation: CASSSAGRTKNIQYF.

The chain carries TRBV4-1 and TRBJ1-5; 7 positions match TRBD1. The length of the CDR3 is 16 residues. V shed 2 bases and J 0 bases; nucleotides not matched to a gene: 4. The germline V gene has CDR1 MGHRA and CDR2 YSYEKL. CDR3 protein: CASSQPTGVSNQPQHF. The CDR3 DNA reads TGCGCCAGCAGCCAACCAACAGGGGTTAGCAATCAGCCCCAGCATTTT.

V usage is TRBV18 and J usage is TRBJ2-1, with D possibly matching TRBD1 (6 bases). The germline CDR1 and CDR2 sequences are KGHSH and LQKENI. Trimming took 0 bases from V and 11 from J, leaving 14 bases between them. The CDR3 is 14 residues long. For the CDR3, the DNA is TGTGCCAGCTCACCACCGCCGGACAGCCGACAGCAGTTCTTC. Its translation: CASSPPPDSRQQFF.

This clonotype has a handful of counts. This rearrangement joins TRBV14 to TRBJ2-4; possibly TRBD1 for D (5 bases). This CDR3 is built from 15 residues. Looked up from germline, CDR1 is SGHDN and CDR2 is FVKESK. V was pared by 0 bases and J by 4 bases, with 10 bases between. The CDR3 reads CASSQDSGRKNIQYF. In nucleotides, the CDR3 is TGTGCCAGCAGCCAAGATTCAGGGCGGAAAAACATTCAGTACTTC.

V and J are TRBV29-1 and TRBJ2-7; 9 nucleotides match TRBD1. The CDR3 spans 12 residues. CDR1 is SQVTM, CDR2 ANQGSEA, per germline. J gave up 3 bases and V 4 bases, and 1 base lay outside the gene matches. The CDR3 nucleotides are TGCAGCGTTGGACAGGGGGTCTACGAGCAGTACTTC. This sequence encodes CSVGQGVYEQYF.

This clonotype was seen a few times. The gene calls are TRBV7-6 and TRBJ2-1, with 10 nucleotides matching TRBD2. This CDR3 is built from 15 residues. V gave up 3 bases and J gave up 8 bases; unmatched junction bases: 7. Germline V lookup: CDR1 SGHVS, CDR2 FNYEAQ. DNA for the CDR3: TGTGCCAGCAGCTTTGAAGCGGGAGGGCCCTATGAGCAGTTCTTC. Residues: CASSFEAGGPYEQFF. Drawing the rest from reference TRBV7-6 and TRBJ2-1, the complete variable domain is GAGVSQSPRYKVTKRGQDVALRCDPISGHVSLYWYRQALGQGPEFLTYFNYEAQQDKSGLPNDRFSAERPEGSISTLTIQRTEQRDSAMYRCASSFEAGGPYEQFFGPGTRLTVL.

The chain employs TRBV28 and TRBJ2-7, with TRBD1 matching over 7 bases. CDR1 MDHEN and CDR2 SYDVKM come from the germline V gene. V lost 6 bases and J lost 2; bases outside the gene matches: 4. The CDR3 totals 13 residues. The CDR3 DNA follows: TGTGCCAGCAGAGTCGGACAGGCCTACGAGCAGTACTTC. This translates into CASRVGQAYEQYF. The full variable domain, with the rest looked up from reference TRBV28 and TRBJ2-7, is DVKVTQSSRYLVKRTGEKVFLECVQDMDHENMFWYRQDPGLGLRLIYFSYDVKMKEKGDIPEGYSVSREKKERFSLILESASTNQTSMYLCASRVGQAYEQYFGPGTRLTVT.

This clonotype was found a few times. V gene TRBV2 combines with J gene TRBJ2-1; 9 bases are shared with TRBD1. The ends lost 6 bases at V and 8 bases at J; junction bases unmatched: 5. The germline gives CDR1 SNHLY, CDR2 FYNNEI. The CDR3 runs to 13 residues. The DNA of the CDR3 is TGTGCCAGCAGGGGACAGGGTATAGATGAGCAGTTCTTC. Translation gives CASRGQGIDEQFF.

V gene TRBV5-1 combines with J gene TRBJ2-3; TRBD2 aligns across 11 bases. The CDR3 spans 15 residues. Germline V gene data show CDR1 as SGHRS and CDR2 as YFSETQ. The V and J ends lost 4 bases and 2 bases, in that order; junction bases with no gene match: 3. The CDR3 DNA follows: TGCGCCAGCAGCCATAGCGGGGGGGACACAGATACGCAGTATTTT. This translates into CASSHSGGDTDTQYF.

In this sample, this clonotype turned up a few times. This chain joins TRBV28 and TRBJ2-1, with TRBD2 as a possible D gene (6 bases). The CDR3 extends over 15 amino acids. Trimming removed 3 bases at V and 2 bases at J, with 11 bases between. The V gene's germline CDR1 is MDHEN and CDR2 SYDVKM. CDR3 residues: CASSFRGRPYNEQFF. CDR3 DNA: TGTGCCAGCAGTTTTCGGGGGAGGCCCTACAATGAGCAGTTCTTC.

This chain joins TRBV20-1 and TRBJ2-3; D gene uncertain. This CDR3 region has 10 residues. Trimming shortened V by 7 bases and J by 5 bases, and 7 bases separated the two germline ends. Germline CDR1 DFQATT, CDR2 SNEGSKA (reference sequence). CDR3 DNA: TGCAGTGGATCAATAGATACGCAGTATTTT. It specifies CSGSIDTQYF.

This clonotype came up a few times. The chain uses TRBV20-1 and TRBJ2-3; 7 bases are a match to TRBD2. The junction had 9 bases not matched to a gene; V was cut back by 5 bases and J by 4 bases. The germline V gene encodes CDR1 DFQATT and CDR2 SNEGSKA (reference sequence). There are 14 residues in the CDR3. CDR3 protein: CSAHLAGGADTQYF. The CDR3 coding sequence is TGCAGTGCTCACTTAGCGGGTGGGGCAGATACGCAGTATTTT.

V usage is TRBV29-1 and J usage is TRBJ2-1, with TRBD2 as a possible D gene (6 bases). V was pared by 4 bases and J by 5 bases, with 18 bases between. From germline, CDR1 is SQVTM and CDR2 ANQGSEA. The CDR3 extends over 15 amino acids. CDR3 region: CSVVGLRDLNNEQFF. The CDR3, as DNA: TGCAGCGTTGTGGGTCTGCGGGACCTCAACAATGAGCAGTTCTTC.

This chain joins TRBV20-1 and TRBJ2-3; 9 bases agree with TRBD2. The CDR3 runs to 15 residues. Germline V lookup: CDR1 DFQATT, CDR2 SNEGSKA (reference sequence). The V and J ends lost 3 bases and 0 bases, in that order; junction bases with no gene match: 4. The chain's CDR3 is CSASGGRGSTDTQYF. DNA of the CDR3: TGCAGTGCTAGCGGCGGGAGGGGCAGCACAGATACGCAGTATTTT.

The V call is TRBV7-9, the J call TRBJ1-6; D is possibly TRBD1 (5 bases). The CDR3 is 16 amino acids. V was trimmed by 2 bases and J by 9 bases, leaving 17 bases between them. The germline V gene has CDR1 SEHNR and CDR2 FQNEAQ (reference sequence). The CDR3 region has the DNA TGTGCCAGCAGCTTACTCGGTCAAGGGACTCTTTCACCCCTCCACTTT. Protein product: CASSLLGQGTLSPLHF.

This clonotype was found a few times. The chain joins TRBV12-3 or TRBV12-4 to TRBJ2-7; the match to TRBD1 covers 8 bases. This CDR3 comprises 15 residues. J gave up 3 bases and V 6 bases, and 10 bases lay outside the gene matches. The CDR3 DNA reads TGTGCCAGCAGGAAAGGTATTGACAGGGGCTACGAGCAGTACTTC. Translation: CASRKGIDRGYEQYF.

The chain joins TRBV11-2 to TRBJ2-4, with 9 nucleotides matching TRBD2. The CDR3 contains 14 residues. The junction had 4 bases not matched to a gene; V was cut back by 1 base and J by 9 bases. CDR1 and CDR2 from the germline V gene are SGHAT and FQNNGV. Written as DNA, the CDR3 is TGTGCCAGCAGCTTAGGACTAGCGGAGGTCATTCAGTACTTC. Protein product: CASSLGLAEVIQYF.

This clonotype was seen a few times. This rearrangement joins TRBV6-5 to TRBJ2-1; no clear D. The CDR3 is made up of 14 amino acids. Germline values: CDR1 MNHEY, CDR2 SVGAGI. Trimming pared 1 base from V and 4 bases from J, leaving 8 bases between. CDR3 coding DNA: TGTGCCAGCAGTTACTACGGAGAGTACAATGAGCAGTTCTTC. It is translated as CASSYYGEYNEQFF.

Only a few counts were recorded for this clonotype. The chain is built from TRBV9 and TRBJ2-2; D is uncertain. V lost 2 bases and J lost 6, with 5 bases in between. The CDR3 runs to 12 residues. Germline CDR1 is SGDLS and CDR2 is YYNGEE. CDR3 sequence reads: CASSVRPGELFF. Here the CDR3 DNA reads TGTGCCAGCAGCGTGCGACCCGGGGAGCTGTTTTTT. Using reference TRBV9 and TRBJ2-2 for the parts outside the CDR3, the full variable domain is DSGVTQTPKHLITATGQRVTLRCSPRSGDLSVYWYQQSLDQGLQFLIQYYNGEERAKGNILERFSAQQFPDLHSELNLSSLELGDSALYFCASSVRPGELFFGEGSRLTVL.

The sample holds many counts of this clonotype. The J gene is TRBJ2-2, the V gene TRBV18; D not resolved. Germline V CDR1 and CDR2: KGHSH, LQKENI. V dropped 0 bases and J dropped 8 bases, with 7 bases sitting between them. The CDR3 spans 13 residues. CDR3 sequence reads: CASSPPRGGELFF. The CDR3 DNA follows: TGTGCCAGCTCACCACCGAGAGGAGGGGAGCTGTTTTTT.

This chain joins TRBV5-1 and TRBJ2-5; D remains unclear. The germline V and J ends were trimmed by 0 bases and 5 bases, with 14 bases remaining between them. Germline V lookup: CDR1 SGHRS, CDR2 YFSETQ. CDR3 length equals 15 residues. Here the CDR3 DNA reads TGCGCCAGCAGCTTGGATGGCACCGCAGTCGAGACCCAGTACTTC. It codes for CASSLDGTAVETQYF.

The sample holds a few counts of this clonotype. This rearrangement joins TRBV10-3 to TRBJ2-1; possible D gene TRBD1, 6 bases. The V end was cut by 5 bases, the J end by 2 bases, with 13 bases between. Germline V lookup: CDR1 ENHRY, CDR2 SYGVKD. The CDR3 spans 15 residues. CDR3 in amino acids: CAISLSRGPYNEQFF. DNA for the CDR3: TGTGCCATCAGTTTAAGCAGGGGACCCTACAATGAGCAGTTCTTC.

The CDR3 sequence is CASSLTGDYTQYF. CDR3 sequence (DNA): TGTGCCAGCAGCTTAACGGGGGACTATACGCAGTATTTT. The J gene is TRBJ2-3, the V gene TRBV7-9, with D tentatively TRBD2 (6 bases). V was trimmed by 2 bases and J by 7 bases, leaving 10 bases between them. Germline V gene lookup returns CDR1 SEHNR and CDR2 FQNEAQ (reference sequence). This CDR3 has 13 amino acids.

This clonotype was counted a few times. The chain employs TRBV21-1 and TRBJ2-2; the D call TRBD2 from the table was never checked on the DNA. TRBV21-1 has pseudogene status. This CDR3 spans 20 amino acids. CDR3 region: CASSKGASGSYSANTGELFF. In DNA form, the CDR3 reads TGTGCCAGCAGCAAAGGGGCTAGCGGGAGTTATTCAGCCAACACCGGGGAGCTGTTTTTT.

This clonotype came up many times. The chain couples TRBV20-1 to TRBJ2-1; 11 positions match TRBD1. The V gene's germline CDR1 is DFQATT and CDR2 SNEGSKA (reference sequence). J lost 3 bases, V lost 1 base, and 2 bases had no gene match. The CDR3 is 15 residues long. CDR3 protein: CSARAGTGGYNEQFF. CDR3 bases: TGCAGTGCTAGAGCGGGGACAGGGGGCTACAATGAGCAGTTCTTC.

CDR3 amino acids: CASSLGYLAGGGTDTQYF. CDR3 nucleotides: TGCGCCAGCAGCCTTGGTTACCTCGCGGGGGGCGGCACAGATACGCAGTATTTT. The chain carries TRBV5-1 and TRBJ2-3; 8 positions match TRBD2. V lost 4 bases to trimming and J lost 1 base; unmatched junction nucleotides: 14. This CDR3 has 18 amino acids. Per germline, CDR1 SGHRS and CDR2 YFSETQ.

V usage is TRBV20-1 and J usage is TRBJ2-7; 11 bases map to TRBD2. Per germline, CDR1 DFQATT and CDR2 SNEGSKA (reference sequence). Losses at the gene ends were 3 bases for V and 5 bases for J; bases not matched to a gene: 12. The CDR3 loop spans 16 amino acids. This CDR3 reads CSASTPLAGGWDEQYF. As DNA, the CDR3 is TGCAGTGCTAGCACCCCCCTAGCGGGAGGTTGGGACGAGCAGTACTTC.

The chain employs TRBV5-1 and TRBJ2-1; 9 positions match TRBD1. The CDR3 spans 15 residues. Per the germline V gene, CDR1 is SGHRS and CDR2 is YFSETQ. The trim removed 3 bases at V and 4 bases at J, leaving 5 bases unmatched. The CDR3 here is CASSSRTGDYNEQFF. DNA for the CDR3: TGCGCCAGCAGCTCACGGACAGGGGATTACAATGAGCAGTTCTTC.

This clonotype was seen a handful of times. The chain is built from TRBV19 and TRBJ2-1; D gene unclear. Trimming stripped 8 bases from V and 0 bases from J, with 8 bases between. Per germline, CDR1 LNHDA and CDR2 SQIVND (reference sequence). The CDR3 totals 13 residues. The CDR3 here is CASQVSSYNEQFF. In DNA, the CDR3 is TGTGCCAGTCAGGTGAGCTCCTACAATGAGCAGTTCTTC.